The 27 T cell receptor beta chains below come from one sample, sequenced in a study of blood T cell repertoires in COVID-19. Method: immunoSEQ multiplex PCR; TCRdb's copy keeps in-frame clones and lacks some. The sample lists 180,000 or so clones; roughly 85% were seen once. The sequencing sample was made of PBMCs or T cells enriched from blood (not recorded which). These receptors came from a man aged 40-50 years who had recovered from COVID-19.

The chain is built from TRBV5-6 and TRBJ1-4; D not resolved. The germline CDR1 and CDR2 sequences are SGHDT and YYEEEE. This CDR3 spans 14 amino acids. Trimming removed 4 bases from V and 6 bases from J, with 13 bases in between. CDR3 DNA: TGTGCCAGCAGCCCCTCGCCCCGGGATGAAAAACTGTTTTTT. Translated, it gives CASSPSPRDEKLFF. The full variable domain, in which reference TRBV5-6 and TRBJ1-4 provide the parts outside the CDR3, is DAGVTQSPTHLIKTRGQQVTLRCSPKSGHDTVSWYQQALGQGPQFIFQYYEEEERQRGNFPDRFSGHQFPNYSSELNVNALLLGDSALYLCASSPSPRDEKLFFGSGTQLSVL.

This rearrangement joins TRBV7-9 to TRBJ2-1, with TRBD1 matching 9 bases. The CDR3 runs 14 residues. Germline V gene sequence: CDR1 SEHNR, CDR2 FQNEAQ (reference sequence). V lost 3 bases and J lost 6; bases outside the gene matches: 3. CDR3 region: CASSFRQGVNEQFF. The CDR3 DNA follows: TGTGCCAGCAGCTTCAGACAGGGGGTCAATGAGCAGTTCTTC.

The chain is built from TRBV7-2 and TRBJ1-2, with D perhaps matching TRBD1 (5 bases). V lost 6 bases to trimming and J lost 7 bases, with 15 bases between them. CDR3 length: 13 amino acids. From germline, CDR1 is SGHTA and CDR2 FQGNSA. The CDR3 reads CASSLGGYGGYTF. The CDR3 DNA reads as TGTGCCAGCAGTTTGGGGGGATATGGTGGCTACACCTTC.

CDR3 in amino acids: CASSWTGGEQYF. DNA for the CDR3: TGTGCCAGCAGTTGGACCGGGGGGGAGCAGTACTTC. V is TRBV12-3 or TRBV12-4 and J is TRBJ2-7; TRBD2 matches 7 bases. The CDR3 length is 12 residues. The trim removed 4 bases at V and 7 bases at J, leaving 4 bases unmatched.

This sequence joins TRBV12-5 and TRBJ1-5; 8 bases agree with TRBD1. V dropped 7 bases and J dropped 4; count of bases not matched to a gene: 12. CDR3 length: 16 residues. Germline V gene sequence: CDR1 LGHNT, CDR2 FRNRAP. This CDR3 is CASAITGGMQNQPQHF. CDR3 bases: TGTGCTAGTGCCATAACAGGGGGGATGCAAAATCAGCCCCAGCATTTT.

This chain connects TRBV28 to TRBJ2-3, with TRBD2 matching 7 bases. The V and J ends lost 6 bases and 3 bases, in that order; junction bases with no gene match: 9. Germline V gene lookup returns CDR1 MDHEN and CDR2 SYDVKM. CDR3 length: 15 residues. The CDR3, as DNA: TGTGCCAGCAGCCCTTTCGCGGGAGAGACAGATACGCAGTATTTT. This gives the protein CASSPFAGETDTQYF.

CDR3 bases: TGTGCCAGCAGGGCTGATGGGGAGCTGTTTTTT. It codes for CASRADGELFF. The chain has TRBV2 and TRBJ2-2; D remains ambiguous. The germline gives CDR1 SNHLY, CDR2 FYNNEI. V dropped 6 bases and J dropped 8 bases, with 7 bases sitting between them. CDR3 length: 11 residues.

This clone was found once. The V and J genes are TRBV27 and TRBJ2-1; 14 nucleotides match TRBD2. This CDR3 has 16 amino acids. With 6 bases clipped from V and 9 bases from J, the junction kept 10 bases outside the gene matches. Germline values: CDR1 MNHEY, CDR2 SMNVEV (reference sequence). CDR3: CASRDPGLAGEGEQFF. CDR3 nucleotide sequence: TGTGCCAGCAGGGACCCGGGACTAGCGGGAGAGGGTGAGCAGTTCTTC.

The CDR3 loop reads CASRTGDGQPQHF. In DNA form, the CDR3 reads TGTGCCAGCAGGACAGGGGACGGTCAGCCCCAGCATTTT. This chain links TRBV28 with TRBJ1-5, with 8 positions matching TRBD1. After removal of 6 bases from V and 6 bases from J, the junction contained 4 bases not matched to a gene. This CDR3 is 13 amino acids long. Germline CDR1 is MDHEN and CDR2 is SYDVKM.

This chain connects TRBV29-1 to TRBJ1-2; 7 nucleotides align to TRBD1. The germline V gene has CDR1 SQVTM and CDR2 ANQGSEA. V lost 7 bases, J lost 8 bases, and 7 bases stayed unmatched. CDR3 size: 11 residues. This CDR3 is CSGGQGEGYTF. CDR3 in DNA: TGCAGCGGGGGGCAGGGGGAAGGCTACACCTTC.

The gene calls are TRBV2 and TRBJ1-6; TRBD1 might be the D (6 bases). The CDR3 sequence is 14 residues long. Germline V gene lookup returns CDR1 SNHLY and CDR2 FYNNEI. V lost 1 base to trimming and J lost 9 bases, with 10 bases between them. In nucleotides, the CDR3 is TGTGCCAGCAGTGAAGAACAGGGCGGTTCACCCCTCCACTTT. Its protein is CASSEEQGGSPLHF.

Judged by abundance, this clone is medium-sized (0.01 to 0.1%). The chain is built from TRBV5-1 and TRBJ2-3; TRBD1 is a possible D gene (5 bases). This CDR3 is 16 amino acids long. V gave up 0 bases and J gave up 1 base, with 12 bases separating them. The germline CDR1 and CDR2 sequences are SGHRS and YFSETQ. CDR3 nucleotides: TGCGCCAGCAGCTTGGATGGGGCCACAGGCACAGATACGCAGTATTTT. Translating gives CASSLDGATGTDTQYF.

V usage is TRBV7-9 and J usage is TRBJ2-7; D is unresolved. V lost 1 base and J 0 bases, leaving 7 bases between the germline ends. The germline gives CDR1 SEHNR, CDR2 FQNEAQ (reference sequence). This CDR3 comprises 14 residues. CDR3 sequence reads: CASSLELGSYEQYF. CDR3 DNA sequence: TGTGCCAGCAGCTTAGAGCTAGGCTCCTACGAGCAGTACTTC.

This chain uses TRBV6-4 with TRBJ2-2; perhaps TRBD1 as D (5 bases). The V end lost 2 bases, the J end lost 4 bases, and 5 bases lay between the germline ends. CDR1 is MRHNA, CDR2 SNTAGT, per germline. The CDR3 has 13 amino acids. The CDR3 spells CASSDRGTGELFF. Written as DNA, the CDR3 is TGTGCCAGCAGTGACAGGGGCACCGGGGAGCTGTTTTTT.

The chain has TRBV24-1 and TRBJ1-1, with TRBD1 matching 8 bases. Germline-derived CDR1 and CDR2 are KGHDR and SFDVKD. This CDR3 has 14 amino acids. The V segment lost 7 bases and the J segment 1 base; nucleotides outside the gene matches: 4. CDR3 sequence reads: CATRAQGENTEAFF. The CDR3 DNA sequence: TGTGCCACCAGGGCACAGGGGGAGAACACTGAAGCTTTCTTT.

This clone showed up just once. The chain couples TRBV6-5 to TRBJ2-7; TRBD2 agrees at 8 bases. V was pared by 6 bases and J by 6 bases, with 10 bases of the junction left unmatched. The CDR3 runs to 14 residues. Germline V gene data show CDR1 as MNHEY and CDR2 as SVGAGI. CDR3: CASRLPGLEVEQYF. In DNA, the CDR3 is TGTGCCAGCAGATTACCGGGACTAGAGGTCGAGCAGTACTTC.

The rearrangement uses TRBV20-1 and TRBJ1-2; D may be TRBD1 (5 bases). This CDR3 region has 11 residues. Per the germline V gene, CDR1 is DFQATT and CDR2 is SNEGSKA (reference sequence). V shed 6 bases and J shed 4 bases, with 9 bases lying between them. CDR3 loop: CSAIQGYGYTF. The CDR3 coding sequence is TGCAGTGCGATCCAGGGCTATGGCTACACCTTC.

The chain uses TRBV19 and TRBJ2-3; TRBD2 is a possible D gene (6 bases). Germline CDR1 reads LNHDA; CDR2 reads SQIVND (reference sequence). Trimming removed 2 bases from V and 4 bases from J, with 16 bases in between. The CDR3 is 16 residues long. CDR3 DNA sequence: TGTGCCAGTAGTATACCGGGACTCATGCGGCCAGATACGCAGTATTTT. Its protein product is CASSIPGLMRPDTQYF.

This clone was observed once. The chain combines TRBV13 with TRBJ2-2; TRBD1 matches at 11 bases. J lost 6 bases, V lost 3 bases, and 0 bases had no gene match. The CDR3 covers 14 residues. Germline-derived CDR1 and CDR2 are PRHDT and FYEKMQ (reference sequence). The CDR3 sequence: CASSLGQGAGELFF. The DNA of the CDR3 is TGTGCCAGCAGCTTGGGACAGGGGGCCGGGGAGCTGTTTTTT.

The chain carries TRBV18 and TRBJ2-6; D not resolved. The V end was cut by 0 bases, the J end by 0 bases, with 9 bases between. This CDR3 has 17 residues. Germline CDR1 is KGHSH and CDR2 is LQKENI. The DNA of the CDR3 is TGTGCCAGCTCACCACCGATTTGGAGCTCTGGGGCCAACGTCCTGACTTTC. Translation: CASSPPIWSSGANVLTF.

The genes are TRBV16 and TRBJ1-5; weak D call: TRBD1 (6 bases). Trimming left V 4 bases short and J 0 bases short, with 10 bases between. This CDR3 has 15 amino acids. From germline, CDR1 is KGHSY and CDR2 FQNENV. CDR3 protein: CASSPRQVSNQPQHF. The CDR3 DNA follows: TGTGCCAGCAGCCCCCGACAGGTTAGCAATCAGCCCCAGCATTTT.

The V gene is TRBV11-2, the J gene TRBJ2-1, with 11 bases matching TRBD2. This CDR3 region has 15 residues. In germline, CDR1 is SGHAT, CDR2 FQNNGV. Trimming cost V 5 bases and J 7 bases; bases outside gene matches: 7. This chain's CDR3 is CASSPALAGGNEQFF. CDR3 nucleotide sequence: TGTGCCAGCAGCCCAGCTCTAGCGGGGGGTAATGAGCAGTTCTTC.

The chain couples TRBV5-1 to TRBJ2-2; 15 nucleotides match TRBD2. This CDR3 region has 18 residues. V shed 2 bases and J 6 bases; nucleotides not matched to a gene: 8. Germline V CDR1 and CDR2: SGHRS, YFSETQ. CDR3 coding DNA: TGCGCCAGCAGCTTTACGGGGACTAGCGGGAGGAGGCCCGGGGAGCTGTTTTTT. Translating gives CASSFTGTSGRRPGELFF.

This clone was seen just once. The V and J genes are TRBV28 and TRBJ1-2, with 9 bases matching TRBD1. Germline trimming cut 7 bases from V and 5 bases from J; bases unmatched to any gene: 20. From germline, CDR1 is MDHEN and CDR2 SYDVKM. This CDR3 is built from 18 residues. CDR3 in amino acids: CASIPPFYPGQGLYGYTF. CDR3 nucleotide sequence: TGTGCCAGCATCCCGCCCTTTTACCCGGGACAGGGACTATATGGCTACACCTTC.

The chain has TRBV6-5 and TRBJ2-7; 9 bases are shared with TRBD1. The CDR3 loop spans 15 amino acids. V shed 5 bases and J 6 bases; nucleotides not matched to a gene: 11. Germline CDR1 and CDR2: MNHEY and SVGAGI. The CDR3 DNA reads as TGTGCCAGCAGTATACGGACAGGGGTTAGGGGCGAGCAGTACTTC. Its protein is CASSIRTGVRGEQYF.

The chain employs TRBV7-2 and TRBJ1-3; D gene unclear. V lost 4 bases, J lost 0 bases, and 10 bases lay in between. The CDR3 spans 15 residues. Per germline, CDR1 SGHTA and CDR2 FQGNSA. In nucleotides, the CDR3 is TGTGCCAGCAGCTCCCTCGGGAGCTCTGGAAACACCATATATTTT. Translated: CASSSLGSSGNTIYF.

The J gene is TRBJ2-2, the V gene TRBV30; D may be TRBD2 (6 bases). V lost 3 bases, J lost 1 base, and 6 bases lay in between. Germline loops: CDR1 GTSNPN, CDR2 SVGIG (reference sequence). This CDR3 contains 13 residues. CDR3 amino acids: CAWRGGNTGELFF. Here the CDR3 DNA reads TGTGCCTGGAGGGGGGGGAACACCGGGGAGCTGTTTTTT.